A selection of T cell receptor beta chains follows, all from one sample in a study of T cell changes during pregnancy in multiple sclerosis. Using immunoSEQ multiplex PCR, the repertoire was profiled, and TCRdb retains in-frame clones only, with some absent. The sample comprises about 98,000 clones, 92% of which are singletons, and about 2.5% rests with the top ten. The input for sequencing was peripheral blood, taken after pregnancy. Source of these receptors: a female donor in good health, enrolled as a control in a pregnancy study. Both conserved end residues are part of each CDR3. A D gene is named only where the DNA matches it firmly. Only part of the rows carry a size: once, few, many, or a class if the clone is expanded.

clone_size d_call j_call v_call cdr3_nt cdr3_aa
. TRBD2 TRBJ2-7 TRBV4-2 TGTGCCAGCAGCCCTGGGGCGGGGGGCTACGAGCAGTACTTC CASSPGAGGYEQYF
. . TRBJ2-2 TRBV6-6 TGTGCCAGCAAGGATGGGGGGACCGGGGAGCTGTTTTTT CASKDGGTGELFF
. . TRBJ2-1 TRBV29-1 TGCAGCGTACGGGGGAGCGGAAACAATGAGCAGTTCTTC CSVRGSGNNEQFF
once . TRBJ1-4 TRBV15 TGTGCCACCAGCAGAGACCTCGGAGCGGCAACTAATGAAAAACTGTTTTTT CATSRDLGAATNEKLFF
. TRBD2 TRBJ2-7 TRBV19 TGTGCCAGTAGTATAGTCGGTCGAAGGGAGGGGATCTACGAGCAGTACTTC CASSIVGRREGIYEQYF
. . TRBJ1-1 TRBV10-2 TGCGCCAGCAGCTCTCACCTCCAACAGCCGAACACTGAAGCTTTCTTT CASSSHLQQPNTEAFF
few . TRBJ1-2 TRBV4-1 TGCGCCAGCAGCCCAACCTTACAGCTTAACTATGGCTACACCTTC CASSPTLQLNYGYTF
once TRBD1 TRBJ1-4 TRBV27 TGTGCCAGCAGTCGACAGGGGGGTTTAACTAATGAAAAACTGTTTTTT CASSRQGGLTNEKLFF
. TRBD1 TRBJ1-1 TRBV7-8 TGTGCCAGCAGCTCAAGGGACAGTAACACTGAAGCTTTCTTT CASSSRDSNTEAFF
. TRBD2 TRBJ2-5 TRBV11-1 TGTGCCAGCAGCTTTAGCGGGGGCCAAGAGACCCAGTACTTC CASSFSGGQETQYF
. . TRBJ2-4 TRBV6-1 TGTGCCAGCACCCGGGGACAAGAAAACATTCAGTACTTC CASTRGQENIQYF
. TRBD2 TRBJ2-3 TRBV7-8 TGTGCCAGCAGCTTCGGGGGGACTAGCACAGATACGCAGTATTTT CASSFGGTSTDTQYF
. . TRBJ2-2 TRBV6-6 TGTGCCAGCAGCTATCCTCCCCGGGACACCGGGGAGCTGTTTTTT CASSYPPRDTGELFF
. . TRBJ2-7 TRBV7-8 TGTGCCACCACCCCCGTGGAGGGACGGGTCTACGAGCAGTACTTC CATTPVEGRVYEQYF
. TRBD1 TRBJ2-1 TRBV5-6 TGTGCCAGCAGCTTAATTAACAGGGGGAATGAGCAGTTCTTC CASSLINRGNEQFF
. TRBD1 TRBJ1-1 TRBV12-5 TGTGCTAGTGGCCTTGAAACCGGGACAGGGTCGTTATCGGGGAACACTGAAGCTTTCTTT CASGLETGTGSLSGNTEAFF
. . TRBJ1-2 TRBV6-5 TGTGCCAGCAGTCCGGGACAAGACTATGGCTACACCTTC CASSPGQDYGYTF
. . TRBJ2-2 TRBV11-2 TGTGCCAGCAGAGGGGCCGGGGAGCTGTTTTTT CASRGAGELFF
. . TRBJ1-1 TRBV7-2 TGTGCCAGCATCTTACCTGAGGGAGGTCCTGAAGCTTTCTTT CASILPEGGPEAFF
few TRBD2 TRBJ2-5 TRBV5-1 TGCGCCAGCAGCTGGTGGACTAGCGGGAGGAGAGAGACCCAGTACTTC CASSWWTSGRRETQYF
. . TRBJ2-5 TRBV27 TGTGCCAGCAGTATCAAGGGGAGGAGGCAAGAGACCCAGTACTTC CASSIKGRRQETQYF
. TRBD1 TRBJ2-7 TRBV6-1 TGTGCCAGCAGGGGGACAGGGGCCTACGAGCAGTACTTC CASRGTGAYEQYF
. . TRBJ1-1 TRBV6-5 TGTGCCAGCAGTGCAGGTAGTAGAGCTTTCTTT CASSAGSRAFF
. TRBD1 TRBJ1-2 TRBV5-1 TGCGCCAGCAGCTCGGGACAGGGGGTTCTCTATGGCTACACCTTC CASSSGQGVLYGYTF
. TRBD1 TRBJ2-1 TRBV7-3 TGTGCCAATTTCTCCGGGACAGGGGGGTCCGAGGGATTCTTC CANFSGTGGSEGFF
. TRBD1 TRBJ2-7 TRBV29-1 TGCAGCGTTGATCTGCGGGACAGGGGCGTCAACGAGCAGTACTTC CSVDLRDRGVNEQYF
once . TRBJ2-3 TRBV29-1 TGCAGCTTCCAACAGGGATTGGAGAACACAGATACGCAGTATTTT CSFQQGLENTDTQYF
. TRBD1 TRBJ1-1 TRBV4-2 TGTGCCAGCAGCCTTGGGACAGGGCGGACTGAAGCTTTCTTT CASSLGTGRTEAFF
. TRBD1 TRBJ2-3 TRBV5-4 TGTGCCAGCAGCTTACCAGGGGGCTATACGCAGTATTTT CASSLPGGYTQYF
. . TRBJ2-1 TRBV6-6 TGTGCCAGCGGACTTAGAGTTCGTGAGCAGTTCTTC CASGLRVREQFF
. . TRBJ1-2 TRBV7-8 TGTGCCAGCAGCTTAACCGGGGGGGGCTATGGCTACACCTTC CASSLTGGGYGYTF
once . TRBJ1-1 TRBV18 TGTGCCAGCTCACCAATGGAGTTGGGCACTGAAGCTTTCTTT CASSPMELGTEAFF
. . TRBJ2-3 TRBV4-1 TGCGCCAGCAGCCAAGACCGGGACACAGATACGCAGTATTTT CASSQDRDTDTQYF
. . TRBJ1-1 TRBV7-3 TGTGCCAGCAGCTTACAGGGAATGAACACTGAAGCTTTCTTT CASSLQGMNTEAFF
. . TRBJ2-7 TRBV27 TGTGCCAGCAGTCCCACCCTAGGTTCCTACGAGCAGTACTTC CASSPTLGSYEQYF